This TCR beta chain came from a study of blood T cell repertoires in COVID-19. The table came from immunoSEQ multiplex PCR; TCRdb's copy has only in-frame clones and leaves some out. The sample records under 150,000 clones, under 85% being singletons. V was trimmed by 6 bases and J by 1 base, leaving 8 bases between them. CDR1 MNHEY and CDR2 SVGAGI come from the germline V gene. The CDR3 consists of 13 residues. The sequencing input was peripheral blood. The receptor was derived from a man in his forties or fifties with active or convalescent COVID-19. The rearrangement joins TRBV6-5 to TRBJ2-3; D unclear. CDR3 nucleotide sequence: TGTGCCAGCAGCGCACGGGGCACAGATACGCAGTATTTT. It translates to CASSARGTDTQYF.